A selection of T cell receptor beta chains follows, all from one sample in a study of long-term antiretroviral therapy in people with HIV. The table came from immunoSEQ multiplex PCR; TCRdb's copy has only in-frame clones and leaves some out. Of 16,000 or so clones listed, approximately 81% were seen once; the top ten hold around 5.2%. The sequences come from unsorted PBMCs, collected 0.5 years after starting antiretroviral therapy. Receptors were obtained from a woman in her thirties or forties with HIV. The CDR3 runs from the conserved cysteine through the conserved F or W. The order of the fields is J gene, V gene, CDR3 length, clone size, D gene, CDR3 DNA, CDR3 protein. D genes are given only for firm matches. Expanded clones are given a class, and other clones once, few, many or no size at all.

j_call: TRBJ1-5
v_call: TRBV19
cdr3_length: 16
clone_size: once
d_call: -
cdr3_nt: TGTGCCAGTAGTATTGAAGGACAGCCACACAATCAGCCCCAGCATTTT
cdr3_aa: CASSIEGQPHNQPQHF

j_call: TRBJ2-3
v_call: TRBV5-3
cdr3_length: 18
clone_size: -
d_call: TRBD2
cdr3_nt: TGTGCCAGAAGCTTGGCCCTGACTAGCGGGGCTAGCACAGATACGCAGTATTTT
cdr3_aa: CARSLALTSGASTDTQYF

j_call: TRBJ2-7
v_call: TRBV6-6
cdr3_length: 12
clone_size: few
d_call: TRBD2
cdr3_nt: TGTGCCAGCAGTCATGGACTAGCGGAGCAGTACTTC
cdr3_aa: CASSHGLAEQYF

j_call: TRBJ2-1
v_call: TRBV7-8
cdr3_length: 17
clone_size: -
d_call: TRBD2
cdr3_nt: TGTGCCAGCAGCTTAGCGGGGGGGACTAGCCCTAACAATGAGCAGTTCTTC
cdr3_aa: CASSLAGGTSPNNEQFF

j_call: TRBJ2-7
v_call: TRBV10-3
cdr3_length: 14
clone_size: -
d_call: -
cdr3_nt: TGTGCCATCAGTGGCGGAGGCCGTCCCTACGAGCAGTACTTC
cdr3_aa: CAISGGGRPYEQYF

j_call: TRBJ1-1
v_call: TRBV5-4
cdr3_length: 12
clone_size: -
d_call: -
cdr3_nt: TGTGCCAGCAGCAAGGATGGGGGCGAAGCTTTCTTT
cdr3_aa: CASSKDGGEAFF

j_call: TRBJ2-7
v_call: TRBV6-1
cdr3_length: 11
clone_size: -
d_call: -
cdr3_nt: TGTGCCAGCCTGGGAGGATACGAGCAGTACTTC
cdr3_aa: CASLGGYEQYF

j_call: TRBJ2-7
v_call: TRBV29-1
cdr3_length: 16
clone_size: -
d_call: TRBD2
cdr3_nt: TGCAGCGTAACCGACTCGGGGACTAGCGGGAGCTACGAGCAGTACTTC
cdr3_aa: CSVTDSGTSGSYEQYF

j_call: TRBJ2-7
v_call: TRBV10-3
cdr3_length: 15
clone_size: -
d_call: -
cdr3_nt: TGTGCCATCAGTGATGGCGGGACTCGATCCTACGAGCAGTACTTC
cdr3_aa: CAISDGGTRSYEQYF

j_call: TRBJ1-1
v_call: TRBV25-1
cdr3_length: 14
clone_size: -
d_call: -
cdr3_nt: TGTGCCAGCAGTGGCTATCCTGGGGACACTGAAGCTTTCTTT
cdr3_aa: CASSGYPGDTEAFF

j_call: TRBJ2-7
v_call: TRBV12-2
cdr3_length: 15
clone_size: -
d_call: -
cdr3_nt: TGTGCAAGTCGCTTAGGTGACCGGGGGGACGACGAGCAGTACTTC
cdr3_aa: CASRLGDRGDDEQYF

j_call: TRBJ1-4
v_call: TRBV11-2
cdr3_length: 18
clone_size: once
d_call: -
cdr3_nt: TGTGCCAGCAGCTTAGAAAGGTTGGGGGGACTGAGTGCCGAAAAACTGTTTTTT
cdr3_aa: CASSLERLGGLSAEKLFF

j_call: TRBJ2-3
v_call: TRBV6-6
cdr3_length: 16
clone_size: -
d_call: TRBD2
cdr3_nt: TGTGCCAGCAGTGCATTAAGCGGGACTAACACAGATACGCAGTATTTT
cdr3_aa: CASSALSGTNTDTQYF

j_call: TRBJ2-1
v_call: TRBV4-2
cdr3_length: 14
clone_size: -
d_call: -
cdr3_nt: TGTGCCAGCAGCCAAGACGACGGGGGTAGGGAGCAGTTCTTC
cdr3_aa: CASSQDDGGREQFF

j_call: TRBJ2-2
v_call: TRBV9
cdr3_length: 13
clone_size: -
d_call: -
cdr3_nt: TGTGCCAGCAGCGTAGTTTTGACCGGGGAGCTGTTTTTT
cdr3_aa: CASSVVLTGELFF

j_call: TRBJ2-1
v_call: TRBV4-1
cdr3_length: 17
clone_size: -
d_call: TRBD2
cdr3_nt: TGCGCCAGCAGCCAAGATACGGGACTAGCGTTCAACAATGAGCAGTTCTTC
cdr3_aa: CASSQDTGLAFNNEQFF

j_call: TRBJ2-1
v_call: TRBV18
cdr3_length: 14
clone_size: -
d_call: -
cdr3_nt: TGTGCCAGCTCACCACCGTTGCAGCTGGATGAGCAGTTCTTC
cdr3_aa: CASSPPLQLDEQFF

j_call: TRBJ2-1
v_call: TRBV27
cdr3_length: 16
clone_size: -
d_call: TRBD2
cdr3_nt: TGTGCCAGCAGTTTCTACCCACTAGCGGTGTACAATGAGCAGTTCTTC
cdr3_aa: CASSFYPLAVYNEQFF

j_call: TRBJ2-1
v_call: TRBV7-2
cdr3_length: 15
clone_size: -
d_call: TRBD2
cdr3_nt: TGTGCCAGCAGTCCGACTAGCGGGTTCGACAATGAGCAGTTCTTC
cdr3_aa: CASSPTSGFDNEQFF

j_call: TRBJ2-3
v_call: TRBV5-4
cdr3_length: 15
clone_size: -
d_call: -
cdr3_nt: TGTGCCAGCAGCTTGGCCCCTAGTTACGGAGATACGCAGTATTTT
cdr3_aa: CASSLAPSYGDTQYF

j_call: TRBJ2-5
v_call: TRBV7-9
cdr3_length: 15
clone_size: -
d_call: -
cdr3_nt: TGTGCCAGCAGCTTAGCGGGGATAGCCCAAGAGACCCAGTACTTC
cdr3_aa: CASSLAGIAQETQYF

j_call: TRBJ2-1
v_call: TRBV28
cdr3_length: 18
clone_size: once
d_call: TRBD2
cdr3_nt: TGTGCCAGCAGTTTTCCTCTAGCGGGAGGGGGAGGAGGCAATGAGCAGTTCTTC
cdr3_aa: CASSFPLAGGGGGNEQFF

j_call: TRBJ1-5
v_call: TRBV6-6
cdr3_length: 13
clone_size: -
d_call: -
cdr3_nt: TGTGCCAGCAGTTACTCCCCGGGTCAGCCCCAGCATTTT
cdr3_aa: CASSYSPGQPQHF

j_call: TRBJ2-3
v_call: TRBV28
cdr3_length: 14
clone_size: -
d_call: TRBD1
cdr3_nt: TGTGCCACCTTCTCGGGACAGGGCACAGATACGCAGTATTTT
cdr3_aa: CATFSGQGTDTQYF

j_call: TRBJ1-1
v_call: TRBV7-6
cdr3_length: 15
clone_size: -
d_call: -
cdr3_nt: TGTGCCAGCAGCTTAGCGATCGGGGGGAACACTGAAGCTTTCTTT
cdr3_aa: CASSLAIGGNTEAFF

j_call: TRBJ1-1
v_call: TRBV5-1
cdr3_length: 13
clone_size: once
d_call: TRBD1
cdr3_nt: TGCGCCAGCAGCTCTTCAGGGGGCACTGAAGCTTTCTTT
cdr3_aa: CASSSSGGTEAFF

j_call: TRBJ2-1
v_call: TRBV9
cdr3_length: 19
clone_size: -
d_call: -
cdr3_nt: TGTGCCAGCAGCGTAGAGTGGGGAGGCGGAGGGGGGGTTTACAATGAGCAGTTCTTC
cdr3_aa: CASSVEWGGGGGVYNEQFF

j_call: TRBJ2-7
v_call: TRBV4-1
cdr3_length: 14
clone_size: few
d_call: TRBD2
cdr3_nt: TGCGCCAGCAGCCAACCCGGGAGGTCCTACGAGCAGTACTTC
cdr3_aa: CASSQPGRSYEQYF

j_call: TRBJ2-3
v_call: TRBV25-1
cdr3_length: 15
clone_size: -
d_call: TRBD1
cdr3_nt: TGTGCCAGCAGTAGTTCACAGGGGAGCGCAGATACGCAGTATTTT
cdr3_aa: CASSSSQGSADTQYF

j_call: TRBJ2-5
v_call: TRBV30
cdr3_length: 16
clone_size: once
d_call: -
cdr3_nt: TGTGCCTGGATTCTGGCCAGGGATGGGGCCCAAGAAGCCCAGTACTTC
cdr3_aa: CAWILARDGAQEAQYF

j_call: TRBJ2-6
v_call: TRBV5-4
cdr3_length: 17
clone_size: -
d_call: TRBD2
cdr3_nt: TGTGCCAGCAGCTTGGTGGGACTAGGGGCTGGGGCCAACGTCCTGACTTTC
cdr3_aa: CASSLVGLGAGANVLTF

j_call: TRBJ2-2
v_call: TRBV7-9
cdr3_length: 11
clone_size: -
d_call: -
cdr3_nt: TGTGCCAGCAGCTTACCCGGGGAGCTGTTTTTT
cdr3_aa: CASSLPGELFF

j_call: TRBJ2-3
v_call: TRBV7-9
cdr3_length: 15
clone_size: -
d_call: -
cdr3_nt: TGTGCCAGCAGCACGGGGGTTACGGGCACAGATACGCAGTATTTT
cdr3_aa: CASSTGVTGTDTQYF

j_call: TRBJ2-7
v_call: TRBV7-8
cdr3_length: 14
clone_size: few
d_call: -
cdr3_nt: TGTGCCAGCAGCTTAGGTCTAGCTGACTACGAGCAGTACTTC
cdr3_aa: CASSLGLADYEQYF

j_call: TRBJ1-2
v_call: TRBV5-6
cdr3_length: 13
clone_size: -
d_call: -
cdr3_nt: TGTGCCAGCAGCGCCCGGCTGAGGGATGGCTACACCTTC
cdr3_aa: CASSARLRDGYTF